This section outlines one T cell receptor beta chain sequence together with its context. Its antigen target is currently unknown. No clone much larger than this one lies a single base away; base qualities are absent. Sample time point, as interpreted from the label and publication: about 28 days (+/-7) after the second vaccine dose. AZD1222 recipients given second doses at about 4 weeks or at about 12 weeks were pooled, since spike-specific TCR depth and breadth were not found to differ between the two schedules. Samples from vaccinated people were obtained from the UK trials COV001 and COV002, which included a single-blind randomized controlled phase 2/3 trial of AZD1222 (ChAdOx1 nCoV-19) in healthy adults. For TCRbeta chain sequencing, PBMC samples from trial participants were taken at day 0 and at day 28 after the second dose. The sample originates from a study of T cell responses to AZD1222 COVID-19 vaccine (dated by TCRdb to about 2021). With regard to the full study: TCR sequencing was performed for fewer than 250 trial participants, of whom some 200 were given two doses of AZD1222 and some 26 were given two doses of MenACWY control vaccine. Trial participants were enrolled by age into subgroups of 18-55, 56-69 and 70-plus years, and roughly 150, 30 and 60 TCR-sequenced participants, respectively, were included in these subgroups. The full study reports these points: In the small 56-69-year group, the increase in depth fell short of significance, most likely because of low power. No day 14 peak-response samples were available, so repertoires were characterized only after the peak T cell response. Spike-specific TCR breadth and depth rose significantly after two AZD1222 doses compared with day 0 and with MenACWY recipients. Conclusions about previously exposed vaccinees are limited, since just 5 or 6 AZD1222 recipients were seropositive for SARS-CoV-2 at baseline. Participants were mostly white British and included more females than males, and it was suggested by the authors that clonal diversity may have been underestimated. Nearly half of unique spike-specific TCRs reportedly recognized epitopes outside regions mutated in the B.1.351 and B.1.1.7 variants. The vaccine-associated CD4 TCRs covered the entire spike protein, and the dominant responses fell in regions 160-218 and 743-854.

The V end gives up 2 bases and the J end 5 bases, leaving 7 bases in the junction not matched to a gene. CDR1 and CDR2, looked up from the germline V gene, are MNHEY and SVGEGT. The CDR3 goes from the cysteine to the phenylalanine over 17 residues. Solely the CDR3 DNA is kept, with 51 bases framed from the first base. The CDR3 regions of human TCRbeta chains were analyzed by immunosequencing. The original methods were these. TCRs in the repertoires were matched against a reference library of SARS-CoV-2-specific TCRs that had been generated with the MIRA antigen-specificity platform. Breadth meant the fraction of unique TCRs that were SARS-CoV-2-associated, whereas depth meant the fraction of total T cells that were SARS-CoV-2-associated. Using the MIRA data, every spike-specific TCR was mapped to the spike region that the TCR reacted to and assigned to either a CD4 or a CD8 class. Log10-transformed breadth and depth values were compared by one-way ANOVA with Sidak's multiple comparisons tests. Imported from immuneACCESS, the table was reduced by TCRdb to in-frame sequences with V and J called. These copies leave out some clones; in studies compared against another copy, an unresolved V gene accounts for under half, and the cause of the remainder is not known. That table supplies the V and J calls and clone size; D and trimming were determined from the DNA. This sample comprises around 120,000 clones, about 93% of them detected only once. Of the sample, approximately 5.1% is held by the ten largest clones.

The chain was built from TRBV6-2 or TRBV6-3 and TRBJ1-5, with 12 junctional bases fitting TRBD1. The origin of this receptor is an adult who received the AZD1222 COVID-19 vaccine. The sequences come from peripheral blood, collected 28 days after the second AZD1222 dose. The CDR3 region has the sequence CASSYLVGQGADQPQHF. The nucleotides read TGTGCCAGCAGTTACCTCGTGGGACAGGGGGCCGATCAGCCCCAGCATTTT.